This passage covers 31 T cell receptor beta chains from one sample sequenced in a study of vaccination effects on CD4 cells after COVID-19. Antigen-specific CD4+ T cells were first expanded with viral peptide pools by the ViraFEST assay and only then sequenced. Isolation of CD4+ T cells took place after 10 to 11 days of culture. Documented for the person is a PCR-confirmed SARS-CoV-2 infection occurring between March and December 2020. Profiled with immunoSEQ multiplex PCR; TCRdb holds only in-frame clones, not every one. Here the sample spans about 45,000 clones, around 70% being singletons. What these receptors recognize is not known. The sequencing here drew on CD4+ T cells from PBMCs cultured with a peptide pool, taken before COVID-19 vaccination. The receptors were gathered from a human donor who had a prior SARS-CoV-2 infection.

The genes are TRBV5-6 and TRBJ2-7, with 7 bases aligning to TRBD2. After removal of 1 base from V and 4 bases from J, the junction contained 8 bases not matched to a gene. CDR1 is SGHDT and CDR2 is YYEEEE in the germline V gene. This CDR3 is 15 amino acids long. CDR3 sequence: CASSLFGEGRYEQYF. In nucleotides, the CDR3 is TGTGCCAGCAGCTTGTTTGGGGAGGGGCGTTACGAGCAGTACTTC.

Only a few counts were recorded for this clone. The chain employs TRBV5-6 and TRBJ1-1; D gene unclear. Between the trimmed V and J ends, which lost 1 base and 1 base, there was a span of 5 bases. This CDR3 contains 13 residues. CDR1 and CDR2 from the germline V gene are SGHDT and YYEEEE. The CDR3 bases are TGTGCCAGCAGCTTGTGGGGGAACACTGAAGCTTTCTTT. Protein sequence: CASSLWGNTEAFF.

The V call is TRBV19, the J call TRBJ2-1; D is unclear. Per the germline V gene, CDR1 is LNHDA and CDR2 is SQIVND (reference sequence). The CDR3 has 12 residues. Trimming took 5 bases from V and 10 from J, leaving 12 bases between them. The CDR3: CASSPMGYEQFF. Here the CDR3 DNA reads TGTGCCAGTAGTCCGATGGGATACGAGCAGTTCTTC.

This chain joins TRBV7-2 and TRBJ2-7; 9 bases map to TRBD2. This CDR3 has 15 amino acids. J lost 1 base, V lost 5 bases, and 6 bases had no gene match. Germline CDR1 reads SGHTA; CDR2 reads FQGNSA. The CDR3: CASSPGLAKSYEQYF. CDR3 DNA: TGTGCCAGCAGCCCAGGACTAGCGAAATCCTACGAGCAGTACTTC.

The rearrangement uses TRBV10-3 and TRBJ2-6; TRBD2 is a possible D gene (5 bases). V was trimmed by 0 bases and J by 12 bases, leaving 15 bases between them. The CDR3 consists of 15 residues. Germline assignment: CDR1 ENHRY and CDR2 SYGVKD. The CDR3 loop reads CAISESRRAAVVLTF. The DNA for the CDR3 is TGTGCCATCAGTGAGTCCCGGCGGGCGGCTGTCGTCCTGACTTTC.

This clone has just a few counts. The chain couples TRBV12-3 or TRBV12-4 to TRBJ2-3; D ambiguous. The V and J ends lost 2 bases and 6 bases respectively, with 9 bases between them. This CDR3 region has 13 residues. The CDR3 is CASSLSAADTQYF. The CDR3, as DNA: TGTGCCAGCAGTTTATCAGCTGCGGATACGCAGTATTTT.

This clone was observed a single time. The chain is built from TRBV21-1 and TRBJ2-3; the D call TRBD2 from the table was never checked on the DNA. TRBV21-1 is classified as a pseudogene. The CDR3 is 15 residues long. The DNA of the CDR3 is TGTGCCAGCAGCAAAGGGGACGGGAGGGTAGATACGCAGTATTTT. Its translation: CASSKGDGRVDTQYF.

J is TRBJ1-4 and V is TRBV11-3, with D hard to call. The CDR3 covers 13 residues. Looked up from germline, CDR1 is SGHNT and CDR2 is YENEEA. The V gene lost 5 bases and the J gene lost 7 bases, with 11 bases spanning the gap. Here the CDR3 reads CASSPGSGEKLFF. CDR3 DNA: TGTGCCAGCAGCCCCGGTTCCGGTGAAAAACTGTTTTTT.

This clone was seen a single time. V is TRBV7-9 and J is TRBJ1-5; 8 bases align to TRBD1. The V and J ends lost 5 bases and 2 bases, in that order; junction bases with no gene match: 2. The CDR3 is 14 amino acids. Germline loops: CDR1 SEHNR, CDR2 FQNEAQ (reference sequence). CDR3 region: CASSLTGGNQPQHF. CDR3 DNA sequence: TGTGCCAGCAGCCTGACAGGGGGCAATCAGCCCCAGCATTTT.

This clone was recorded a few times. V usage is TRBV24-1 and J usage is TRBJ2-7, with D unresolved. This CDR3 comprises 13 residues. The germline V gene has CDR1 KGHDR and CDR2 SFDVKD. The V end was cut by 4 bases, the J end by 3 bases, with 9 bases between. The CDR3 loop is CATSESTRYEQYF. In DNA, the CDR3 is TGTGCCACCAGTGAGTCAACTCGCTACGAGCAGTACTTC.

This clone appeared a few times. This chain joins TRBV2 and TRBJ1-2, with 8 bases lining up with TRBD1. Trimming took 8 bases from V and 8 from J; bases not matched to a gene: 7. This CDR3 has 12 residues. CDR1 and CDR2 (germline): SNHLY, FYNNEI. The CDR3 is CASRAGGTGYTF. DNA for the CDR3: TGTGCCAGCCGGGCAGGGGGCACGGGCTACACCTTC.

The V call is TRBV5-1, the J call TRBJ2-7; the D is unclear. Germline CDR1 SGHRS, CDR2 YFSETQ. CDR3 length: 13 residues. Trimming cost V 1 base and J 1 base, with 6 bases left between them. DNA of the CDR3: TGCGCCAGCAGCTTGCAGGCATCCTACGAGCAGTACTTC. This gives the protein CASSLQASYEQYF.

The chain carries TRBV6-6 and TRBJ2-2; no firm D call. Trimming took 4 bases from V and 6 from J, leaving 9 bases between them. The length of the CDR3 is 13 residues. Per germline, CDR1 MNHNY and CDR2 SVGAGI (reference sequence). CDR3 in DNA: TGTGCCAGCAGTTCGCTAGTGCCCGGGGAGCTGTTTTTT. Protein sequence: CASSSLVPGELFF.

The V call is TRBV9, the J call TRBJ2-1, with TRBD2 identical over 14 bases. Germline loops: CDR1 SGDLS, CDR2 YYNGEE. The CDR3 totals 15 residues. Trimming cost V 6 bases and J 8 bases; bases outside gene matches: 7. CDR3 in DNA: TGTGCCAGCAACCGACTAGCGGGAGGGAAGGATGAGCAGTTCTTC. It is translated as CASNRLAGGKDEQFF.

The chain links TRBV7-9 to TRBJ1-2; D is possibly TRBD1 (6 bases). Germline assignment: CDR1 SEHNR and CDR2 FQNEAQ (reference sequence). V lost 4 bases, J lost 4 bases, and 10 bases lay in between. The CDR3 sequence is 13 residues long. CDR3 sequence: CASSWTATYGYTF. CDR3 sequence (DNA): TGTGCCAGCAGCTGGACAGCGACCTATGGCTACACCTTC. Full variable domain (outside the CDR3, taken from reference TRBV7-9 and TRBJ1-2): DTGVSQNPRHKITKRGQNVTFRCDPISEHNRLYWYRQTLGQGPEFLTYFQNEAQLEKSRLLSDRFSAERPKGSFSTLEIQRTEQGDSAMYLCASSWTATYGYTFGSGTRLTVV.

This chain links TRBV5-1 with TRBJ2-7; no reliable D call. Deletions cut 0 bases from V and 3 bases from J, with 10 bases between. Germline loops: CDR1 SGHRS, CDR2 YFSETQ. The CDR3 sequence is 14 residues long. The CDR3 sequence: CASSLEGLSYEQYF. The CDR3, as DNA: TGCGCCAGCAGCTTGGAGGGCTTGAGCTACGAGCAGTACTTC.

The genes are TRBV29-1 and TRBJ1-5; the D is unclear. V was shortened by 5 bases and J by 3 bases, with 8 bases between the two germline ends. Looked up from germline, CDR1 is SQVTM and CDR2 is ANQGSEA. This CDR3 contains 12 residues. This CDR3 is CSVREPNQPQHF. DNA of the CDR3: TGCAGCGTTCGGGAGCCCAATCAGCCCCAGCATTTT.

Details on this clone: A read error may produce the germline difference seen at one junction end. This chain uses TRBV2 with TRBJ2-3, with 9 bases lining up with TRBD2. Germline CDR1 and CDR2: SNHLY and FYNNEI. This CDR3 region has 13 residues. The CDR3 region has the DNA TGTGCCAGCAGTGTGCGTTCTAGCGGGGCCAACATCTTT. Residues: CASSVRSSGANIF.

The chain carries TRBV6-6 and TRBJ1-2; unclear D gene. V was cut by 7 bases and J by 4 bases, with 10 bases left in between. Germline V gene lookup returns CDR1 MNHNY and CDR2 SVGAGI (reference sequence). The CDR3 has 12 residues. The CDR3: CASMQEGYGYTF. In DNA, the CDR3 is TGTGCCAGCATGCAGGAGGGCTATGGCTACACCTTC.

J is TRBJ2-7 and V is TRBV7-2, with D perhaps TRBD1 or TRBD2 (7 bases each). Trimming pared 6 bases from V and 9 bases from J, leaving 21 bases between. The V gene's germline CDR1 is SGHTA and CDR2 FQGNSA. CDR3 length equals 14 residues. The CDR3: CASSPRGGTIVQYF. CDR3 DNA: TGTGCCAGCAGTCCCAGGGGGGGGACTATCGTGCAGTACTTC.

This chain joins TRBV3-1 (or the pseudogene TRBV3-2) and TRBJ2-5; 8 bases are shared with TRBD2. The CDR3 covers 13 residues. Germline V gene lookup returns CDR1 LGHDT and CDR2 YNNKEL (reference sequence). V lost 4 bases and J lost 5; bases outside the gene matches: 3. Here the CDR3 reads CASSPGLGETQYF. The CDR3, as DNA: TGTGCCAGCAGCCCGGGACTAGGGGAGACCCAGTACTTC.

This clone was seen more than once but under ten times. The chain links TRBV11-3 to TRBJ2-7; 7 bases are a match to TRBD1. CDR1 and CDR2 (germline): SGHNT, YENEEA. The V segment lost 5 bases and the J segment 6 bases; nucleotides outside the gene matches: 13. This CDR3 has 15 residues. The CDR3 region has the DNA TGTGCCAGCAGCACCCGACAGGGACACCTACGCGAGCAGTACTTC. Its protein product is CASSTRQGHLREQYF. Full variable domain (outside the CDR3, taken from reference TRBV11-3 and TRBJ2-7): EAGVVQSPRYKIIEKKQPVAFWCNPISGHNTLYWYLQNLGQGPELLIRYENEEAVDDSQLPKDRFSAERLKGVDSTLKIQPAELGDSAVYLCASSTRQGHLREQYFGPGTRLTVT.

This clone has a handful of counts. V usage is TRBV7-3 and J usage is TRBJ2-1; a weak D match, TRBD2 (5 bases). Germline-derived CDR1 and CDR2 are SGHTA and FQGTGA. The length of the CDR3 is 15 residues. V dropped 5 bases and J dropped 0 bases, with 11 bases sitting between them. DNA for the CDR3: TGTGCCAGCAGCCGAGGGCCCTTCTCCTACAATGAGCAGTTCTTC. Its protein product is CASSRGPFSYNEQFF.

The J gene is TRBJ2-1, the V gene TRBV5-1; 9 positions match TRBD2. Trimming cost V 1 base and J 9 bases; bases outside gene matches: 11. The CDR3 is 16 residues long. The germline V gene encodes CDR1 SGHRS and CDR2 YFSETQ. CDR3 DNA: TGCGCCAGCAGCTTGTCGGCCCTAGCGGGAATAGGTGAGCAGTTCTTC. This codes for CASSLSALAGIGEQFF. Complete variable domain (other parts from reference TRBV5-1 and TRBJ2-1): KAGVTQTPRYLIKTRGQQVTLSCSPISGHRSVSWYQQTPGQGLQFLFEYFSETQRNKGNFPGRFSGRQFSNSRSEMNVSTLELGDSALYLCASSLSALAGIGEQFFGPGTRLTVL.

The rearrangement joins TRBV3-1 (or the pseudogene TRBV3-2) to TRBJ2-3; D is uncertain. V dropped 4 bases and J dropped 0 bases, with 5 bases sitting between them. CDR3 size: 13 residues. Per the germline V gene, CDR1 is LGHDT and CDR2 is YNNKEL (reference sequence). DNA for the CDR3: TGTGCCAGCAGCCCCCAAAGCACAGATACGCAGTATTTT. Translating it yields CASSPQSTDTQYF.

The chain combines TRBV18 with TRBJ2-1; 8 nucleotides match TRBD1. V lost 2 bases, J lost 9 bases, and 3 bases stayed unmatched. CDR1 and CDR2 from the germline V gene are KGHSH and LQKENI. This CDR3 spans 13 amino acids. The CDR3 protein is CASSPRTGSEQFF. The CDR3 DNA reads as TGTGCCAGCTCACCAAGGACAGGGTCTGAGCAGTTCTTC.

This clone was recorded once. The chain employs TRBV29-1 and TRBJ2-1; D unresolved. Between the trimmed V and J ends, which lost 7 bases and 6 bases, there was a span of 10 bases. This CDR3 is built from 11 residues. The germline gives CDR1 SQVTM, CDR2 ANQGSEA. CDR3 in amino acids: CSGTLGNEQFF. The CDR3 bases are TGCAGCGGCACGCTAGGCAATGAGCAGTTCTTC.

V usage is TRBV5-1 and J usage is TRBJ1-1; 7 nucleotides line up with TRBD1. V gave up 1 base and J gave up 3 bases; unmatched junction bases: 15. This CDR3 comprises 18 residues. Germline CDR1 and CDR2: SGHRS and YFSETQ. CDR3 amino acids: CASSLKTGQAEWDTEAFF. CDR3 DNA: TGCGCCAGCAGCTTGAAGACAGGGCAGGCCGAGTGGGACACTGAAGCTTTCTTT.

This clone was observed a handful of times. The genes are TRBV19 and TRBJ1-3; D remains ambiguous. Deletions cut 0 bases from V and 0 bases from J, with 9 bases between. Germline V gene sequence: CDR1 LNHDA, CDR2 SQIVND (reference sequence). The CDR3 spans 16 residues. The CDR3: CASSIERAYSGNTIYF. CDR3 coding DNA: TGTGCCAGTAGTATAGAGAGGGCGTACTCTGGAAACACCATATATTTT.

This clone was recorded only once. This rearrangement joins TRBV6-1 to TRBJ1-4, with TRBD1 identical over 7 bases. This CDR3 contains 17 residues. J gave up 3 bases and V 4 bases, and 11 bases lay outside the gene matches. The germline V gene encodes CDR1 MNHNS and CDR2 SASEGT. DNA for the CDR3: TGTGCCAGCAGTGCGGATTACAGGGGAACGTCTAATGAAAAACTGTTTTTT. Protein sequence: CASSADYRGTSNEKLFF.

The rearrangement links TRBV4-2 to TRBJ2-3; D is unclear. Per the germline V gene, CDR1 is LGHNA and CDR2 is YNFKEQ. Trimming took 4 bases from V and 4 from J, leaving 12 bases between them. CDR3 size: 14 residues. CDR3 sequence: CASSPRRLSDTQYF. In DNA form, the CDR3 reads TGTGCCAGCAGCCCTCGCCGGTTGTCAGATACGCAGTATTTT.